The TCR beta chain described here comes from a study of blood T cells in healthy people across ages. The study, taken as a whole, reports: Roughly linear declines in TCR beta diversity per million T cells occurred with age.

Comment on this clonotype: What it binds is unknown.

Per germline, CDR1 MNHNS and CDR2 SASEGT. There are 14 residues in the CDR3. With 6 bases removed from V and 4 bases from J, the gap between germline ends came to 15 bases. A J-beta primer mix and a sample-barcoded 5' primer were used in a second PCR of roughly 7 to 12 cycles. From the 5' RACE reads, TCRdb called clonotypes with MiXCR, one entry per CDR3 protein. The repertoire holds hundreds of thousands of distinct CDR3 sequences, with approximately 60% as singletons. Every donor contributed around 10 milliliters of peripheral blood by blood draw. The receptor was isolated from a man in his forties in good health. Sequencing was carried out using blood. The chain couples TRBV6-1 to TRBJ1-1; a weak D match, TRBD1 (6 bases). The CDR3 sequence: CASRRGEGSTEAFF. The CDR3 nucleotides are TGTGCCAGCAGGAGGGGGGAGGGGAGCACTGAAGCTTTCTTT.